Listed here are 17 T cell receptor beta chains from one sample, sequenced in a study of blood T cell repertoires in COVID-19. TCRdb's copy holds only in-frame clones and misses some; the assay was immunoSEQ multiplex PCR. The repertoire holds more than 85,000 clones, with 75% to 80% as singletons. The sample taken for sequencing was peripheral blood. The receptors come from a woman older than 75 with active or convalescent COVID-19.

The V gene is TRBV18, the J gene TRBJ2-7, with a weak D call TRBD2 (6 bases). CDR3 length: 19 residues. The germline CDR1 and CDR2 sequences are KGHSH and LQKENI. Trimming took off 2 bases at V and 0 bases at J, with 23 bases between the two ends. The CDR3: CASSPINSAGTPYSYEQYF. In nucleotides, the CDR3 is TGTGCCAGCTCACCAATCAATTCGGCGGGAACACCTTACTCCTACGAGCAGTACTTC.

This clone showed up just a few times. The chain employs TRBV9 and TRBJ2-1; 8 nucleotides align to TRBD2. The CDR3 totals 15 residues. Germline loops: CDR1 SGDLS, CDR2 YYNGEE. Trimming took 2 bases from V and 9 from J; bases not matched to a gene: 10. CDR3 sequence: CASSVFGRAHGEQFF. DNA of the CDR3: TGTGCCAGCAGCGTTTTCGGGAGGGCCCACGGTGAGCAGTTCTTC.

This clone was detected only once. J is TRBJ2-1 and V is TRBV2; 9 bases match TRBD2. The CDR3 runs to 18 residues. V was clipped by 1 base and J by 8 bases; unmatched bases: 15. Germline CDR1 reads SNHLY; CDR2 reads FYNNEI. The CDR3 DNA sequence: TGTGCCAGCAGTGAAGGGTTTGGGGCAGCGGGAGGCTCAGATGAGCAGTTCTTC. Amino acid sequence: CASSEGFGAAGGSDEQFF.

V usage is TRBV10-3 and J usage is TRBJ1-4, with D uncertain. In germline, CDR1 is ENHRY, CDR2 SYGVKD. Trimming left V 8 bases short and J 2 bases short, with 9 bases between. The CDR3 length is 13 residues. CDR3: CAIQRSTNEKLFF. The DNA of the CDR3 is TGTGCCATCCAACGGTCGACTAATGAAAAACTGTTTTTT.

This clone was observed a single time. This rearrangement joins TRBV18 to TRBJ2-7; D might be TRBD1 (6 bases). V lost 6 bases and J lost 2, with 14 bases in between. CDR3 size: 14 residues. Germline V gives CDR1 KGHSH, CDR2 LQKENI. The CDR3 DNA is TGTGCCAGCTCCTCCCGACAGGACGCCTACGAGCAGTACTTC. This encodes CASSSRQDAYEQYF. Supplemented by reference TRBV18 and TRBJ2-7, the full variable domain reads NAGVMQNPRHLVRRRGQEARLRCSPMKGHSHVYWYRQLPEEGLKFMVYLQKENIIDESGMPKERFSAEFPKEGPSILRIQQVVRGDSAAYFCASSSRQDAYEQYFGPGTRLTVT.

The rearrangement joins TRBV18 to TRBJ1-2; TRBD1 matches at 7 bases. V lost 3 bases and J lost 6; bases outside the gene matches: 4. The germline gives CDR1 KGHSH, CDR2 LQKENI. This CDR3 has 13 residues. CDR3 sequence: CASSPLGQDGYTF. The CDR3 DNA sequence: TGTGCCAGCTCACCGTTAGGACAGGATGGCTACACCTTC.

The chain joins TRBV25-1 to TRBJ1-1, with D tentatively TRBD1 (6 bases). CDR3 length equals 12 residues. The V and J ends lost 6 bases and 7 bases respectively, with 12 bases between them. CDR1 is MGHDK, CDR2 SYGVNS, per germline. The CDR3 sequence is CASRGTPSEAFF. The CDR3 DNA reads as TGTGCCAGCAGAGGGACACCCAGTGAAGCTTTCTTT.

Comment on this clone: Other nucleotide sequences in the sample specify the same CDR3. The chain couples TRBV20-1 to TRBJ2-7; perhaps TRBD1 as D (5 bases). The germline V and J ends were trimmed by 3 bases and 4 bases, with 7 bases remaining between them. Germline CDR1 reads DFQATT; CDR2 reads SNEGSKA (reference sequence). The CDR3 has 11 residues. CDR3 amino acids: CSASRQYEQYF. CDR3 DNA: TGCAGTGCTAGTAGACAGTACGAGCAGTACTTC.

The V call is TRBV5-6, the J call TRBJ1-2; 9 nucleotides align to TRBD1. Trimming at V came to 0 bases and at J to 9 bases, leaving 6 bases not matched to a gene. From germline, CDR1 is SGHDT and CDR2 YYEEEE. This CDR3 is 14 amino acids long. The CDR3 DNA is TGTGCCAGCAGCTTGGACAGGGGGCTAGTGAGCTACACCTTC. This encodes CASSLDRGLVSYTF. Full variable domain (missing parts from reference TRBV5-6 and TRBJ1-2): DAGVTQSPTHLIKTRGQQVTLRCSPKSGHDTVSWYQQALGQGPQFIFQYYEEEERQRGNFPDRFSGHQFPNYSSELNVNALLLGDSALYLCASSLDRGLVSYTFGSGTRLTVV.

The rearrangement joins TRBV19 to TRBJ1-1, with TRBD1 matching over 10 bases. There are 16 residues in the CDR3. After removal of 7 bases from V and 5 bases from J, the junction contained 13 bases not matched to a gene. Germline CDR1 is LNHDA and CDR2 is SQIVND (reference sequence). CDR3 amino acids: CASKLDRGRLFTEAFF. As DNA, the CDR3 is TGTGCCAGTAAACTTGACAGGGGGCGTCTGTTTACTGAAGCTTTCTTT.

The V gene is TRBV7-7, the J gene TRBJ2-2, with 13 nucleotides matching TRBD2. The CDR3 runs 16 residues. The germline CDR1 and CDR2 sequences are SSHAT and FNYEAQ (reference sequence). After removal of 5 bases from V and 4 bases from J, the junction contained 4 bases not matched to a gene. CDR3 coding DNA: TGTGCCAGCAGCCGGACTAGCGGGAGAAGCACCGGGGAGCTGTTTTTT. This translates into CASSRTSGRSTGELFF.

This clone is a singleton in its sample. The rearrangement uses TRBV15 and TRBJ1-5; D is ambiguous. There are 15 residues in the CDR3. Germline V lookup: CDR1 LNHNV, CDR2 YYDKDF (reference sequence). V dropped 0 bases and J dropped 3 bases, with 9 bases sitting between them. DNA for the CDR3: TGTGCCACCAGCAGAGATTCGGGGTTCAATCAGCCCCAGCATTTT. It specifies CATSRDSGFNQPQHF.

The chain's CDR3 is CASSPGTSGLPYEQYF. The DNA for the CDR3 is TGTGCCAGCTCACCCGGGACTAGCGGACTACCCTACGAGCAGTACTTC. This chain connects TRBV18 to TRBJ2-7; 11 bases are shared with TRBD2. The V segment lost 3 bases and the J segment 2 bases; nucleotides outside the gene matches: 6. In germline, CDR1 is KGHSH, CDR2 LQKENI. The CDR3 contains 16 residues.

The genes are TRBV9 and TRBJ2-2; the D is unclear. The CDR3 spans 14 residues. Trimming removed 1 base at V and 4 bases at J, with 8 bases between. CDR1 and CDR2 from the germline V gene are SGDLS and YYNGEE. The DNA of the CDR3 is TGTGCCAGCAGCGTAAAAACGGGCACCGGGGAGCTGTTTTTT. Translation gives CASSVKTGTGELFF.

The chain carries TRBV3-1 (or the pseudogene TRBV3-2) and TRBJ2-2, with D perhaps matching TRBD2 (6 bases). The germline V gene has CDR1 LGHDT and CDR2 YNNKEL (reference sequence). The ends were cut back, 6 bases at V and 4 bases at J, with 15 bases in the middle. This CDR3 region has 15 residues. The CDR3 loop reads CASSLGPGSTGELFF. CDR3 nucleotides: TGTGCCAGCAGTCTGGGCCCCGGGAGCACCGGGGAGCTGTTTTTT.

The chain employs TRBV7-3 and TRBJ2-3; maybe TRBD1 (6 bases). Germline assignment: CDR1 SGHTA and CDR2 FQGTGA. Trimming shortened V by 3 bases and J by 5 bases, and 9 bases separated the two germline ends. The CDR3 is 13 amino acids. The CDR3, as DNA: TGTGCCAGCAGCTTTAAGGGGGTAGATACGCAGTATTTT. This sequence encodes CASSFKGVDTQYF.

The gene calls are TRBV24-1 and TRBJ2-2, with TRBD1 matching over 11 bases. The V gene's germline CDR1 is KGHDR and CDR2 SFDVKD. The J segment lost 5 bases and the V segment lost 7 bases, leaving 8 bases of the junction unmatched. This CDR3 contains 16 residues. The DNA of the CDR3 is TGTGCCACCAGCCGGACAGGGGGCGCGTTGACCGGGGAGCTGTTTTTT. Translated: CATSRTGGALTGELFF.